The T cell receptor (beta chain) under discussion was sequenced for a study of T cell responses to AZD1222 COVID-19 vaccine. The study's findings and limits: Just a handful of AZD1222 recipients were seropositive at baseline.

Sequenced by immunoSEQ multiplex PCR; TCRdb stores in-frame clones only, minus some. The repertoire holds 90,000 to 120,000 clones, with approximately 90% as singletons. Germline CDR1 SGHNT, CDR2 YYREEE (reference sequence). The CDR3 totals 17 residues. V lost 7 bases to trimming and J lost 10 bases; unmatched junction nucleotides: 17. Concerning this clone itself: Antigen unknown.

Sequencing was performed on peripheral blood, taken on day 0 of AZD1222 vaccination. The chain couples TRBV5-4 to TRBJ1-6; 10 bases agree with TRBD1. This sequence was found in an adult in good health. The chain's CDR3 is CASGRQGATHPRSPLHF. For the CDR3, the DNA is TGTGCCAGCGGACGACAGGGGGCGACCCATCCACGATCACCCCTCCACTTT.